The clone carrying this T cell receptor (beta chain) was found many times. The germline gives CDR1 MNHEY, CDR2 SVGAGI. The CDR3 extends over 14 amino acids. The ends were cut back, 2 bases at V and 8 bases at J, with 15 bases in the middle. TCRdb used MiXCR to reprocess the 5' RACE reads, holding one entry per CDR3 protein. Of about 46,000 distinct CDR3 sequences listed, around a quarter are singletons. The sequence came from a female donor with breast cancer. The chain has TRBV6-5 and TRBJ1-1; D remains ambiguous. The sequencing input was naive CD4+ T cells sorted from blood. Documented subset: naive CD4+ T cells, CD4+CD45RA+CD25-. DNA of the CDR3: TGTGCCAGCAGTTACACATCCCTATCTCCCGAAGCTTTCTTT. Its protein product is CASSYTSLSPEAFF.